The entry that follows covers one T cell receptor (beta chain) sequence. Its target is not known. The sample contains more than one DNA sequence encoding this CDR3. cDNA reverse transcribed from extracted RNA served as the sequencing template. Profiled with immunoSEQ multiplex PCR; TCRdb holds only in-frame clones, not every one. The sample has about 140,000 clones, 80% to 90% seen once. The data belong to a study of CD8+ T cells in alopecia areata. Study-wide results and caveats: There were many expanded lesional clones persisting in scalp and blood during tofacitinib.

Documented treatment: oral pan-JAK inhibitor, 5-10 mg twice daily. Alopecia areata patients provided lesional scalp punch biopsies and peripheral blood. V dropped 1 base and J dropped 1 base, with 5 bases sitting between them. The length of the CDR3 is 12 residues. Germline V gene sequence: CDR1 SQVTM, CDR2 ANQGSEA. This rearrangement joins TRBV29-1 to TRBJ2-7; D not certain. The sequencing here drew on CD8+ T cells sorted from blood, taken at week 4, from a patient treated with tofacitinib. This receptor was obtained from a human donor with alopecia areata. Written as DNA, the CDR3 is TGCAGCGTTGAAGGCAGTTCCTACGAGCAGTACTTC. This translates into CSVEGSSYEQYF.